A single sample is the source of the 21 T cell receptor beta chains below, sequenced in a study of blood T cell repertoires in COVID-19 (dated by TCRdb to about 2020). Receptors were amplified or captured by the immunoSEQ multiplex PCR assay. Here the immuneACCESS table is served through TCRdb, limited to in-frame sequences with V and J called. Missing clones are a known gap in these copies; in checked studies unresolved V genes cover under half, and the rest lacks a known reason. The sample includes just over 650,000 clones, with approximately 90% observed a single time. The top ten hold roughly 0.25% of the sample. What was sequenced was peripheral blood. The source is a woman aged 18-29 years with acute or convalescent COVID-19.

The rearrangement joins TRBV2 to TRBJ1-2, with TRBD1 matching over 9 bases. Trimming cost V 7 bases and J 9 bases; bases outside gene matches: 15. The CDR3 has 15 residues. Germline assignment: CDR1 SNHLY and CDR2 FYNNEI. This CDR3 reads CASTRTDRGVLRYTF. Written as DNA, the CDR3 is TGTGCCAGCACCCGGACGGACAGGGGAGTTTTACGCTACACCTTC.

In the case of this clone: The same CDR3 also results from other DNA sequences found in this sample. The V gene is TRBV5-1, the J gene TRBJ1-1; D is perhaps TRBD1 (6 bases). Germline V gives CDR1 SGHRS, CDR2 YFSETQ. V was shortened by 4 bases and J by 5 bases, with 15 bases between the two germline ends. The CDR3 is 14 residues long. The CDR3 loop is CASSPVGGGTEAFF. As DNA, the CDR3 is TGCGCCAGCAGCCCGGTTGGGGGCGGGACTGAAGCTTTCTTT.

This clone was picked up a small number of times. The V gene is TRBV12-5, the J gene TRBJ1-5, with 9 bases identical to TRBD1. V trimming: 5 bases; J trimming: 3 bases; junction bases outside the gene matches: 5. This CDR3 has 15 residues. Per germline, CDR1 LGHNT and CDR2 FRNRAP. The CDR3 nucleotides are TGTGCTAGTGGTCCTACAGGGGGCTACAATCAGCCCCAGCATTTT. Its translation: CASGPTGGYNQPQHF.

The chain has TRBV7-9 and TRBJ2-4; maybe TRBD2 (5 bases). Germline CDR1 and CDR2: SEHNR and FQNEAQ (reference sequence). Trimming left V 5 bases short and J 0 bases short, with 8 bases between. The CDR3 runs to 14 residues. DNA of the CDR3: TGTGCCAGCAGCCCGGAGGTAGCCAAAAACATTCAGTACTTC. Protein product: CASSPEVAKNIQYF.

To note about this clone: Other DNA sequences in the same sample also yield this CDR3. The V gene is TRBV25-1, the J gene TRBJ1-1; TRBD1 agrees at 8 bases. Germline-derived CDR1 and CDR2 are MGHDK and SYGVNS. This CDR3 contains 13 residues. With V trimmed by 6 bases and J by 5 bases, 5 bases remained unmatched. The CDR3 DNA reads as TGTGCCAGCAGAGGACAGGGAGGGACTGAAGCTTTCTTT. It yields the protein CASRGQGGTEAFF.

Of note for this clone: Within the sample, other DNA sequences also encode this same CDR3. The chain is built from TRBV6-5 and TRBJ2-7; D not certain. Germline V gene data show CDR1 as MNHEY and CDR2 as SVGAGI. The CDR3 has 12 residues. V was pared by 6 bases and J by 4 bases, with 10 bases between. The DNA for the CDR3 is TGTGCCAGCAGCCTTACCGGTTACGAGCAGTACTTC. Translating it yields CASSLTGYEQYF.

The rearrangement links TRBV9 to TRBJ1-1, with a tentative D call TRBD1 (5 bases). Trimming took off 2 bases at V and 3 bases at J, with 11 bases between the two ends. CDR1 SGDLS and CDR2 YYNGEE come from the germline V gene. The CDR3 runs 14 residues. The CDR3 here is CASSVGGVDTEAFF. For the CDR3, the DNA is TGTGCCAGCAGCGTGGGAGGGGTCGACACTGAAGCTTTCTTT.

The chain links TRBV24-1 to TRBJ1-1; 8 nucleotides line up with TRBD1. There are 13 residues in the CDR3. Germline V gene sequence: CDR1 KGHDR, CDR2 SFDVKD. J gave up 8 bases and V 10 bases, and 11 bases lay outside the gene matches. The CDR3 loop reads CATRGQGEREAFF. CDR3 nucleotide sequence: TGTGCCACAAGAGGACAGGGTGAACGGGAAGCTTTCTTT.

The chain carries TRBV4-3 and TRBJ2-4; 7 nucleotides line up with TRBD1. Germline lookup yields CDR1 LGHNA and CDR2 YSLEER. This CDR3 is built from 14 residues. V lost 2 bases and J lost 10; bases outside the gene matches: 8. The CDR3 sequence is CASSQTHSGQIQYF. The CDR3 region has the DNA TGCGCCAGCAGCCAAACCCACTCGGGACAGATTCAGTACTTC.

This clone was seen a handful of times. This rearrangement joins TRBV6-4 to TRBJ1-5; D not resolved. The CDR3 has 13 residues. The germline CDR1 and CDR2 sequences are MRHNA and SNTAGT. Trimming took 5 bases from V and 4 from J, leaving 9 bases between them. CDR3 loop: CASSPDGNQPQHF. Here the CDR3 DNA reads TGTGCCAGCAGTCCCGACGGGAATCAGCCCCAGCATTTT.

The chain is built from TRBV2 and TRBJ1-1; no definite D call. From germline, CDR1 is SNHLY and CDR2 FYNNEI. This CDR3 has 12 amino acids. Trimming removed 8 bases at V and 0 bases at J, with 7 bases between. The DNA of the CDR3 is TGTGCCAGCGGACTGATGAACACTGAAGCTTTCTTT. This sequence encodes CASGLMNTEAFF.

The chain employs TRBV6-5 and TRBJ1-1, with TRBD1 matching over 8 bases. Germline V lookup: CDR1 MNHEY, CDR2 SVGAGI. J lost 1 base, V lost 8 bases, and 9 bases had no gene match. The CDR3 sequence is 15 residues long. The chain's CDR3 is CASGIPGQANTEAFF. The CDR3 DNA is TGTGCCAGCGGCATCCCGGGACAGGCGAACACTGAAGCTTTCTTT.

This clone was observed a handful of times. The V gene is TRBV30, the J gene TRBJ1-1, with D maybe TRBD1 (5 bases). The germline V gene encodes CDR1 GTSNPN and CDR2 SVGIG (reference sequence). Trimming shortened V by 0 bases and J by 1 base, and 12 bases separated the two germline ends. The CDR3 length is 15 residues. The CDR3 is CAWSVRLGPNTEAFF. CDR3 in DNA: TGTGCCTGGAGTGTACGGCTGGGGCCGAACACTGAAGCTTTCTTT.

The rearrangement uses TRBV7-3 and TRBJ2-1; TRBD1 matches at 12 bases. V shed 1 base, J shed 9 bases, and the junction held 16 bases outside the gene matches. The length of the CDR3 is 19 residues. Germline V lookup: CDR1 SGHTA, CDR2 FQGTGA. For the CDR3, the DNA is TGTGCCAGCAGCTTAATCGGAAGCCCCCGGGACAGGGGGCGAGGTGAGCAGTTCTTC. This sequence encodes CASSLIGSPRDRGRGEQFF.

The rearrangement joins TRBV29-1 to TRBJ2-6; D possibly corresponds to TRBD1 (6 bases). V was shortened by 6 bases and J by 0 bases, with 12 bases between the two germline ends. The CDR3 runs to 15 residues. CDR1 SQVTM and CDR2 ANQGSEA come from the germline V gene. CDR3: CSVDQGNSGANVLTF. CDR3 DNA: TGCAGCGTCGACCAGGGGAACTCTGGGGCCAACGTCCTGACTTTC.

The J gene is TRBJ2-7, the V gene TRBV6-6, with 7 bases fitting TRBD1. Germline-derived CDR1 and CDR2 are MNHNY and SVGAGI (reference sequence). The CDR3 loop spans 14 amino acids. With V trimmed by 5 bases and J by 1 base, 5 bases remained unmatched. For the CDR3, the DNA is TGTGCCAGCAGTCTACAGGGGTTTTCCTACGAGCAGTACTTC. Protein product: CASSLQGFSYEQYF.

The V gene is TRBV7-2, the J gene TRBJ2-1; 8 bases agree with TRBD2. The germline V gene encodes CDR1 SGHTA and CDR2 FQGNSA. After removal of 4 bases from V and 9 bases from J, the junction contained 8 bases not matched to a gene. The CDR3 totals 14 residues. This CDR3 is CASSSFAGGPEQFF. The CDR3 coding sequence is TGTGCCAGCAGCTCTTTCGCGGGGGGCCCTGAGCAGTTCTTC.

This clone was found once. The chain carries TRBV18 and TRBJ1-4; TRBD1 aligns across 11 bases. Germline V gene lookup returns CDR1 KGHSH and CDR2 LQKENI. The V segment lost 2 bases and the J segment 7 bases; nucleotides outside the gene matches: 0. The CDR3 extends over 14 amino acids. CDR3: CASSPGTGGEKLFF. The CDR3 bases are TGTGCCAGCTCACCAGGGACAGGGGGTGAAAAACTGTTTTTT.

This clone came up a few times. The J gene is TRBJ2-7, the V gene TRBV7-9; TRBD1 might be the D (5 bases). V lost 5 bases to trimming and J lost 4 bases, with 9 bases between them. CDR1 is SEHNR and CDR2 is FQNEAQ in the germline V gene (reference sequence). There are 12 residues in the CDR3. CDR3: CASSRTSYEQYF. The DNA of the CDR3 is TGTGCCAGCAGCCGGACATCTTACGAGCAGTACTTC.

The gene calls are TRBV30 and TRBJ2-1; D unresolved. Germline loops: CDR1 GTSNPN, CDR2 SVGIG (reference sequence). Trimming shortened V by 0 bases and J by 5 bases, and 5 bases separated the two germline ends. The CDR3 length is 12 residues. This chain's CDR3 is CAWSVLNNEQFF. CDR3 sequence (DNA): TGTGCCTGGAGTGTACTCAACAATGAGCAGTTCTTC. Together with reference TRBV30 and TRBJ2-1, the CDR3 gives the full variable domain: SQTIHQWPATLVQPVGSPLSLECTVEGTSNPNLYWYRQAAGRGLQLLFYSVGIGQISSEVPQNLSASRPQDRQFILSSKKLLLSDSGFYLCAWSVLNNEQFFGPGTRLTVL.

The rearrangement uses TRBV19 and TRBJ2-1, with 10 bases aligning to TRBD1. This CDR3 contains 16 residues. The ends lost 5 bases at V and 7 bases at J; junction bases unmatched: 11. Germline V gene sequence: CDR1 LNHDA, CDR2 SQIVND (reference sequence). CDR3 protein: CASSPRTGGGKNEQFF. As DNA, the CDR3 is TGTGCCAGTAGTCCCAGGACAGGGGGAGGTAAGAATGAGCAGTTCTTC.